This T cell receptor beta chain comes out of a study of shared clonotypes between healthy human individuals (dated by TCRdb to between 2020 and 2021). About the investigation overall: A few men and two women, aged 18 to 49 years, made up the cohort. Per donor, three plates each were used for CD4 naive and CD4 memory, two for CD8 naive, and one for CD8 memory. To estimate repertoire size and how much clonotype sharing occurs between individuals, the study deeply sequenced the blood TCR repertoires of five healthy adults. Different laboratories and diverse techniques were used to prepare libraries and sequence TCR repertoires, to increase sequencing depth and limit assay-specific biases. Each donor's leukapheresis produced roughly between roughly 0.85 and 9.5 billion PBMCs.

This clone has a single count. The antigen it binds to is not known. One base away there is no much larger clone; base qualities are not given. The investigation overall reported the following: Sampling was restricted to blood, and TCR repertoires in tissues likely differ from the TCR repertoires found in blood. Pairwise subsampling led to the expectation that sequencing depth would affect the degree of clonotype sharing among donors. Sharing across a few donors was observed for approximately 5% of naive CD4, 3% to 3.5% of naive CD8, 2% to 2.5% of memory CD4, and around 0.4% of memory CD8 clonotypes. Clonotypes shared by all four sorted-subset donors showed higher generation probabilities than non-shared clonotypes. Because the study included only a small number of donors, the genetic and exposure-history diversity represented was limited. Even with the large sequencing depth, rarefaction of the sorted-subset datasets indicated that sequencing was incomplete. Naive subsets generally had larger estimated clonotype richness than memory subsets.

For the CD8 naive samples, CD45RO-negative cells were positively selected for CCR7, yielding a CD45RA+CCR7+ population from which TemRA cells were excluded. Healthy HIV-negative adults with no recently reported acute infections or vaccinations were included as donors. Every donor was a Caucasian adult residing in Nashville, Tennessee, USA. After blood collection by leukapheresis, PBMCs were isolated using Ficoll-Histopaque density gradient centrifugation and then cryopreserved in the vapor phase of liquid nitrogen. Analytical flow cytometry was used to check the purity and quantity of every magnetically sorted T cell population. Each sorted fraction had its genomic DNA isolated and then quantified by UV absorbance on a Nanodrop 2000c. V is clipped by 6 bases and J by 9 bases, and the sequence between their germline boundaries is 12 bases long. The CDR3 covers 12 residues, taking in both the cysteine and the phenylalanine. Only the CDR3 portion is preserved as DNA: 36 bases, with reading frame beginning at the first base. CDR1 and CDR2, looked up from the germline V gene, are MDHEN and SYDVKM.

Using the deep immunoSEQ assay, multiplex PCR amplified TCR CDR3 regions from genomic DNA. Extracted genomic DNA from each cell subset was spread evenly across all wells of several immunoSEQ 96-well plates, with each plate serving as a replicate. For sorted subsets, 200 to 250 ng genomic DNA, equal to about 30,000 T cell genomes, was loaded into each replicate PCR. The purified libraries were quantified using a Qubit 3.0 fluorometer, sized with a Bioanalyzer 2100, and then quantified again using the KAPA Library Quantification kit. A separate single-read 150-cycle Illumina NextSeq 550 flow cell was used to sequence each immunoSEQ 96-well plate. Per the authors' processing: Because only junctional sequences without quality scores were contained in the immunoSEQ output, filtering matching that applied to full-length reads could not be performed. To assign V/J genes and CDR3, sequences were annotated using PyIR, a Python wrapper for IgBLAST v1.9, with IMGT germline references. Reads were removed for weak V/J assignments (E-value above 1e-6), missing CDR3, stop codons, out-of-frame junctions, or ambiguous translated residues. V3J clonotypes were defined as sequences sharing the same inferred V gene, J gene, and CDR3 amino acid sequence. Percentage overlap between repertoires was computed as shared unique clonotypes divided by the size of the smaller repertoire. Three approaches were used to assess repertoire richness: RTK rarefaction, the Chao1 estimator, and Recon v2.1 estimates of unobserved clonotypes. For all TCRbeta clonotypes obtained by the gDNA method from several donors, generation probabilities were computed with OLGA. As stored in TCRdb, this immuneACCESS dataset retains in-frame rearrangements with V and J assigned. A fraction of the clones does not appear; measured against another copy, unresolved V genes explain less than half of the discrepancy, and the remainder lacks a known reason. That table gives V, J and clone size, and the DNA gave D and trimming. Recorded for this sample are millions of clones; about 95% of them occurred a single time. The ten largest clones represent more than 0.95% of the sample.

Input material: naive CD8+ T cells sorted from blood. Sample cell subset or site, as interpreted from the label and publication: CD45RA+CCR7+. The V gene is TRBV28 and the J gene is TRBJ2-4; the D region possibly corresponds to TRBD2 (5 bases align). The TCR sequence derives from a young man in good health. The CDR3 has the sequence CASSFAEAIQYF. The nucleotide sequence is TGTGCCAGCAGCTTTGCGGAGGCCATTCAGTACTTC. Where the CDR3 stops, the reference TRBV28 and TRBJ2-4 genes take over; the full variable domain is DVKVTQSSRYLVKRTGEKVFLECVQDMDHENMFWYRQDPGLGLRLIYFSYDVKMKEKGDIPEGYSVSREKKERFSLILESASTNQTSMYLCASSFAEAIQYFGAGTRLSVL.